This T cell receptor (beta chain) is drawn from a study of molecular identifiers for immune sequencing clone quantification. It was from about 19,000 to 1,100,000 sorted cells, with 10%, 30% or 50% RNA, that naive CD8 libraries came. Looked up from germline, CDR1 is LNHDA and CDR2 is SQIVND (reference sequence). The CDR3 totals 16 residues. The V end was cut by 0 bases, the J end by 0 bases, with 11 bases between. Study findings and constraints: Clones above 20 RNA copies held over 98% of effector molecules, under 1% in naive cells.

In this sample, this clonotype turned up many times. Antigen unknown. Bulk TCR library preparation followed previously described methods with listed TCR primers. A single record per CDR3 protein comes from TCRdb applying MiXCR to the PCR reads. The repertoire holds approximately 670,000 distinct CDR3 sequences, with less than 20% as singletons. This receptor was obtained from a human donor in good health. Some libraries in this study had Jurkat cell RNA spiked in. Sequenced: naive CD8+ T cells from blood, with Jurkat cell RNA spiked in. Subset denoted: FACS-sorted CD8+CD4-CCR7+CD45RA+ naive T cells. The chain employs TRBV19 and TRBJ1-1; possible D gene TRBD1, 5 bases. CDR3 nucleotide sequence: TGTGCCAGTAGTATAGATCGAGACAGCTTGAACACTGAAGCTTTCTTT. It is translated as CASSIDRDSLNTEAFF.